This TCR beta chain was sequenced during a study of Ad26.COV2.S vaccination and SARS-CoV-2 variants. Treatment indicated: around 19 received Ad26.COV2.S at low or high dose, single or two shots; 5 received placebo; per-sample allocation not given. Day 63 after the first injection of vaccine or placebo was the sampling time. The CDR3 sequence is 15 residues long. The V segment lost 2 bases and the J segment 5 bases; nucleotides outside the gene matches: 3. The germline V gene encodes CDR1 SGDLS and CDR2 YYNGEE. The table came from immunoSEQ multiplex PCR; TCRdb's copy has only in-frame clones and leaves some out. Of 250,000 to 300,000 clones in the sample, about 89% are singletons; the top ten hold over 2.5%. This clone has a single count. The antigen remains undetermined. Notes on the study in general: The authors reported substantial breadth in spike-specific CD8+ and CD4+ T cell responses after vaccination.

The material was peripheral blood, obtained in a trial of Ad26.COV2.S vaccine versus placebo. The TCR was taken from a person between 18 and 65 years old who received the Ad26.COV2.S COVID-19 vaccine or a placebo. The J gene is TRBJ1-6, the V gene TRBV9; 8 bases align to TRBD1. CDR3 in DNA: TGTGCCAGCAGCGTTCGACAGGGGCATAATTCACCCCTCCACTTT. Its translation is CASSVRQGHNSPLHF.